Shown below are 2 T cell receptor beta chains from a single sample sequenced in a study of cytomegalovirus exposure and HLA in healthy donors. PCR used 60 Vbeta primers and 13 Jbeta primers. Repertoires were generated with immunoSEQ multiplex PCR, while TCRdb's copy carries only in-frame clones and drops some. This repertoire shows about 85,000 clones, around 80% found once; its top ten account for 20% to 30%. Sequences were obtained from PBMCs. These receptors were taken from a woman between 45 and 60 years old in good health and CMV-seropositive.

The gene calls are TRBV4-1 and TRBJ1-2; D not certain. The CDR3 contains 14 residues. Germline values: CDR1 MGHRA, CDR2 YSYEKL. The germline V and J ends were trimmed by 0 bases and 4 bases, with 9 bases remaining between them. CDR3: CASSQEEGGYGYTF. CDR3 DNA sequence: TGCGCCAGCAGCCAAGAGGAGGGAGGCTATGGCTACACCTTC.

The chain couples TRBV11-2 to TRBJ2-2; 11 nucleotides match TRBD2. V dropped 6 bases and J dropped 1; count of bases not matched to a gene: 10. Germline lookup yields CDR1 SGHAT and CDR2 FQNNGV. The CDR3 extends over 18 amino acids. CDR3: CASSSTIGTSGNTGELFF. CDR3 DNA: TGTGCCAGCAGTTCTACAATCGGGACTAGCGGGAACACCGGGGAGCTGTTTTTT. Drawing the rest from reference TRBV11-2 and TRBJ2-2, the complete variable domain is EAGVAQSPRYKIIEKRQSVAFWCNPISGHATLYWYQQILGQGPKLLIQFQNNGVVDDSQLPKDRFSAERLKGVDSTLKIQPAKLEDSAVYLCASSSTIGTSGNTGELFFGEGSRLTVL.